This T cell receptor (beta chain) was documented in a study of blood T cell repertoires in COVID-19. Overall study context: There were acute and convalescent COVID-19 samples, and they came from the United States, Italy and Spain. From T cells, B-cell-depleted T cells, or PBMCs came the material, which was cDNA or gDNA.

Within the sample, this clone is medium-sized. Germline V gives CDR1 GTSNPN, CDR2 SVGIG (reference sequence). Trimming stripped 2 bases from V and 7 bases from J, with 14 bases between. The CDR3 length is 14 residues. Original handling: Amplification of reference gene primers was used by the study to estimate nucleated cell counts. Sequencing used immunoSEQ multiplex PCR; TCRdb keeps in-frame clones, though not all of them. V and J calls plus clone size are reproduced from that table; the DNA served to infer D and trimming. Of 55,000 to 95,000 clones in the sample, about 82% were seen once. The clonotype was recovered from a woman aged 60-70 years with acute or convalescent COVID-19. Material: peripheral blood. The chain couples TRBV30 to TRBJ1-4; possible D gene TRBD1, 5 bases. The CDR3 here is CAWSQPAGAEKLFF. For the CDR3, the DNA is TGTGCCTGGAGTCAACCCGCTGGGGCTGAAAAACTGTTTTTT.